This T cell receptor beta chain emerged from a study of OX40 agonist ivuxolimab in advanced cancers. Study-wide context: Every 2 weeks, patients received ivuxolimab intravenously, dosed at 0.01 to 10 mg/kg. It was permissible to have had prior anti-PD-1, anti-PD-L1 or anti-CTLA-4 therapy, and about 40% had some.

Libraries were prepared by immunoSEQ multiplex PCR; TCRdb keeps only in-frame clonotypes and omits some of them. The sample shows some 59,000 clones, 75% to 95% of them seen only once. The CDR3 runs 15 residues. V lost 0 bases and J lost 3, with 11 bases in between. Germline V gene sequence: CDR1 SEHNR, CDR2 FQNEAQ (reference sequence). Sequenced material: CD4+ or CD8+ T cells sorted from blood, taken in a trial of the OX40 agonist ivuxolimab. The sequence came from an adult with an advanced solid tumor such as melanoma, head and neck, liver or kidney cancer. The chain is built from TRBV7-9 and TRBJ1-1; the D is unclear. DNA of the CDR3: TGTGCCAGCAGCTTAGCGGTTGGAGCGGACACTGAAGCTTTCTTT. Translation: CASSLAVGADTEAFF. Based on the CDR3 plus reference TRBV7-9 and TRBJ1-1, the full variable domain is DTGVSQNPRHKITKRGQNVTFRCDPISEHNRLYWYRQTLGQGPEFLTYFQNEAQLEKSRLLSDRFSAERPKGSFSTLEIQRTEQGDSAMYLCASSLAVGADTEAFFGQGTRLTVV.